Below, 26 T cell receptor beta chains from the same sample are listed, as sequenced in a study of CD8+ T cells in alopecia areata. As the sequencing template, cDNA was produced by extracting RNA and reverse transcribing it. Sequencing was performed with immunoSEQ multiplex PCR; in TCRdb, only in-frame clones are kept and a portion is missing. The table lists over 150,000 clones, roughly 64% of them singletons. Treatment defined: oral pan-JAK inhibitor, 5-10 mg twice daily. The input for sequencing was CD4+ T cells sorted from blood, taken at week 24, from a patient treated with tofacitinib. The source is a human donor with alopecia areata.

This clone came up a few times. The chain joins TRBV29-1 to TRBJ2-7; 9 bases align to TRBD1. Germline V gene lookup returns CDR1 SQVTM and CDR2 ANQGSEA. V was clipped by 7 bases and J by 3 bases; unmatched bases: 7. The CDR3 covers 13 residues. The CDR3 is CSATTGGGYEQYF. As DNA, the CDR3 is TGCAGCGCCACGACAGGGGGGGGCTACGAGCAGTACTTC.

The chain recombines TRBV5-4 with TRBJ1-2; possibly TRBD1 for D (5 bases). In germline, CDR1 is SGHNT, CDR2 YYREEE (reference sequence). This CDR3 region has 12 residues. The V end was cut by 4 bases, the J end by 6 bases, with 10 bases between. Here the CDR3 DNA reads TGTGCCAGCAGCGCGGACATTAATGGCTACACCTTC. Translation: CASSADINGYTF.

This chain connects TRBV29-1 to TRBJ1-2; the match to TRBD1 covers 8 bases. The germline V gene has CDR1 SQVTM and CDR2 ANQGSEA. V gave up 2 bases and J gave up 5 bases; unmatched junction bases: 7. The CDR3 sequence is 14 residues long. CDR3 bases: TGCAGCGTTGAACAATCTACAGGGGGGTATGGCTACACCTTC. Translating it yields CSVEQSTGGYGYTF.

This clone appeared a few times. The gene calls are TRBV11-2 and TRBJ1-1; D not resolved. Germline V lookup: CDR1 SGHAT, CDR2 FQNNGV. Trimming shortened V by 6 bases and J by 2 bases, and 7 bases separated the two germline ends. This CDR3 contains 12 residues. The CDR3 here is CASRRDNTEAFF. The CDR3 DNA reads TGTGCCAGCAGGCGGGATAACACTGAAGCTTTCTTT.

The chain recombines TRBV5-5 with TRBJ1-1; D not resolved. V lost 0 bases, J lost 0 bases, and 3 bases lay in between. Looked up from germline, CDR1 is SGHKS and CDR2 is YYEKEE (reference sequence). The CDR3 consists of 13 residues. Here the CDR3 DNA reads TGTGCCAGCAGCTTGGGTGTGAACACTGAAGCTTTCTTT. Encoded protein: CASSLGVNTEAFF.

This clone was found a few times. The rearrangement uses TRBV7-9 and TRBJ2-6; D possibly corresponds to TRBD1 (6 bases). This CDR3 is built from 16 residues. Trimming removed 2 bases at V and 0 bases at J, with 8 bases between. CDR1 and CDR2 from the germline V gene are SEHNR and FQNEAQ (reference sequence). CDR3 bases: TGTGCCAGCAGCTTAACGACAGGCTCTGGGGCCAACGTCCTGACTTTC. This codes for CASSLTTGSGANVLTF.

This chain connects TRBV7-2 to TRBJ1-2; D is undetermined. Trimming took 7 bases from V and 7 from J, leaving 19 bases between them. The length of the CDR3 is 14 residues. In germline, CDR1 is SGHTA, CDR2 FQGNSA. CDR3 sequence: CASMRGASLGGYTF. The DNA of the CDR3 is TGTGCCAGCATGCGGGGAGCTTCACTGGGTGGCTACACCTTC.

This chain uses TRBV5-1 with TRBJ2-5, with D tentatively TRBD1 (6 bases). Between the trimmed V and J ends, which lost 4 bases and 6 bases, there was a span of 22 bases. Per germline, CDR1 SGHRS and CDR2 YFSETQ. CDR3 length equals 16 residues. CDR3 DNA sequence: TGCGCCAGCAGCGCTCAGACCGGGACAAAGGCTCAGACCCAGTACTTC. This gives the protein CASSAQTGTKAQTQYF.

The chain uses TRBV19 and TRBJ2-2; D possibly corresponds to TRBD1 (6 bases). CDR3 length equals 14 residues. Per the germline V gene, CDR1 is LNHDA and CDR2 is SQIVND (reference sequence). Trimming pared 3 bases from V and 6 bases from J, leaving 11 bases between. The CDR3 coding sequence is TGTGCCAGTAGTATTGATACAGGGTCCGGGGAGCTGTTTTTT. Encoded protein: CASSIDTGSGELFF. Filled out from reference TRBV19 and TRBJ2-2, the complete variable domain reads DGGITQSPKYLFRKEGQNVTLSCEQNLNHDAMYWYRQDPGQGLRLIYYSQIVNDFQKGDIAEGYSVSREKKESFPLTVTSAQKNPTAFYLCASSIDTGSGELFFGEGSRLTVL.

The chain combines TRBV7-2 with TRBJ2-2; D may be TRBD1 or TRBD2 (5 bases each). Germline V lookup: CDR1 SGHTA, CDR2 FQGNSA. V gave up 5 bases and J gave up 5 bases, with 12 bases separating them. There are 14 residues in the CDR3. CDR3 loop: CASSRDPATGELFF. The CDR3 coding sequence is TGTGCCAGCAGCCGGGACCCTGCAACCGGGGAGCTGTTTTTT.

This clone was seen a handful of times. This sequence joins TRBV7-2 and TRBJ2-1; 10 bases are shared with TRBD1. This CDR3 region has 15 residues. Unmatched junction bases numbered 7, after V lost 5 bases and J lost 6 bases. The germline CDR1 and CDR2 sequences are SGHTA and FQGNSA. Written as DNA, the CDR3 is TGTGCCAGCAGCACTCGGGACAGGGGCCGCAATGAGCAGTTCTTC. As protein: CASSTRDRGRNEQFF.

The chain has TRBV5-1 and TRBJ1-1, with 8 bases matching TRBD1. V lost 2 bases and J lost 1; bases outside the gene matches: 4. Germline V gives CDR1 SGHRS, CDR2 YFSETQ. The CDR3 extends over 15 amino acids. The CDR3 spells CASSFTGTGNTEAFF. The CDR3 nucleotides read TGCGCCAGCAGCTTCACTGGGACAGGGAACACTGAAGCTTTCTTT.

The chain links TRBV7-8 to TRBJ2-2; 9 bases match TRBD2. Unmatched junction bases numbered 24, after V lost 6 bases and J lost 7 bases. The CDR3 totals 20 residues. CDR1 SGHVS and CDR2 FQNEAQ come from the germline V gene. The CDR3 spells CASSGTSSGGPFRNFGELFF. CDR3 coding DNA: TGTGCCAGCAGTGGTACCAGCAGCGGGGGGCCCTTTCGTAATTTCGGGGAGCTGTTTTTT.

The CDR3 sequence: CASSMGYGTQYF. The CDR3 DNA follows: TGTGCCAGCAGCATGGGCTATGGGACCCAGTACTTC. The rearrangement links TRBV5-6 to TRBJ2-5; D uncertain. The CDR3 runs 12 residues. Germline assignment: CDR1 SGHDT and CDR2 YYEEEE. V lost 4 bases and J lost 7, with 11 bases in between.

In this sample, this clone turned up a few times. This chain joins TRBV13 and TRBJ2-1; D might be TRBD2 (6 bases). V lost 6 bases, J lost 1 base, and 16 bases lay in between. The germline V gene encodes CDR1 PRHDT and CDR2 FYEKMQ (reference sequence). The CDR3 sequence is 16 residues long. CDR3 loop: CASRPPGLRSYNEQFF. In DNA, the CDR3 is TGTGCCAGCAGACCTCCGGGACTCCGGTCCTACAATGAGCAGTTCTTC.

This sequence joins TRBV9 and TRBJ2-2; 13 bases align to TRBD2. Germline V gene lookup returns CDR1 SGDLS and CDR2 YYNGEE. CDR3 length: 16 amino acids. V lost 1 base and J lost 5; bases outside the gene matches: 2. The CDR3 coding sequence is TGTGCCAGCAGCGTATCGACTAGCGGGGGGACCGGGGAGCTGTTTTTT. Its translation is CASSVSTSGGTGELFF.

In its sample, this clone was seen a few times. V is TRBV4-2 and J is TRBJ1-5; no clear D gene. Deletions cut 0 bases from V and 7 bases from J, with 13 bases between. The germline V gene has CDR1 LGHNA and CDR2 YNFKEQ. This CDR3 is built from 15 residues. CDR3 sequence (DNA): TGTGCCAGCAGCCAAGATTTAGCGGGCGGGCAGCCCCAGCATTTT. Protein sequence: CASSQDLAGGQPQHF.

J is TRBJ1-3 and V is TRBV30; no clear D gene. V lost 0 bases and J lost 8, with 8 bases in between. Germline CDR1 is GTSNPN and CDR2 is SVGIG (reference sequence). This CDR3 is 12 amino acids long. This CDR3 reads CAWSVGSHTIYF. CDR3 DNA: TGTGCCTGGAGTGTAGGGTCACACACCATATATTTT. The full variable domain, rest sourced from reference TRBV30 and TRBJ1-3, is SQTIHQWPATLVQPVGSPLSLECTVEGTSNPNLYWYRQAAGRGLQLLFYSVGIGQISSEVPQNLSASRPQDRQFILSSKKLLLSDSGFYLCAWSVGSHTIYFGEGSWLTVV.

V and J are TRBV28 and TRBJ1-4; perhaps TRBD1 as D (6 bases). Trimming took 2 bases from V and 10 from J, leaving 11 bases between them. Germline V gene lookup returns CDR1 MDHEN and CDR2 SYDVKM. This CDR3 is built from 13 residues. CDR3 protein: CASSLPGAGKLFF. The CDR3 DNA reads as TGTGCCAGCAGTTTACCAGGGGCTGGAAAACTGTTTTTT.

The chain couples TRBV29-1 to TRBJ2-7, with 11 bases fitting TRBD2. The CDR3 sequence is 13 residues long. Looked up from germline, CDR1 is SQVTM and CDR2 is ANQGSEA. V lost 7 bases, J lost 3 bases, and 5 bases stayed unmatched. The CDR3 nucleotides are TGCAGCGGACGACTAGCGGGGAACTACGAGCAGTACTTC. Amino acids: CSGRLAGNYEQYF.

This chain uses TRBV7-2 with TRBJ2-3, with D tentatively TRBD1 or TRBD2 (5 bases each). The CDR3 covers 15 residues. Trimming removed 1 base from V and 6 bases from J, with 14 bases in between. Germline CDR1 SGHTA, CDR2 FQGNSA. CDR3 residues: CASSLVPGKGDTQYF. CDR3 DNA sequence: TGTGCCAGCAGCTTAGTCCCGGGAAAGGGGGATACGCAGTATTTT.

Concerning this clone itself: Other DNA sequences from this sample encode an identical CDR3 as well. This sequence joins TRBV5-1 and TRBJ2-5; tentatively, D is TRBD2 (6 bases). The CDR3 runs 13 residues. Germline CDR1 is SGHRS and CDR2 is YFSETQ. Trimming pared 0 bases from V and 5 bases from J, leaving 8 bases between. CDR3 region: CASSLEGRETQYF. The DNA of the CDR3 is TGCGCCAGCAGCTTGGAAGGGAGGGAGACCCAGTACTTC.

The rearrangement links TRBV6-6 to TRBJ1-3; maybe TRBD1 (5 bases). CDR1 and CDR2 from the germline V gene are MNHNY and SVGAGI (reference sequence). The CDR3 is 15 residues long. Trimming pared 5 bases from V and 4 bases from J, leaving 15 bases between. CDR3 nucleotides: TGTGCCAGCAGTCGCGGTTTGGGGGGAGGAAACACCATATATTTT. Translated: CASSRGLGGGNTIYF.

This chain links TRBV29-1 with TRBJ2-5; a possible D gene is TRBD2 (5 bases). Trimming cost V 3 bases and J 5 bases, with 16 bases left between them. Per the germline V gene, CDR1 is SQVTM and CDR2 is ANQGSEA. CDR3 length: 14 residues. The CDR3 sequence is CSVDSGGFLETQYF. The CDR3 DNA reads as TGCAGCGTTGACTCTGGAGGTTTCTTGGAGACCCAGTACTTC.

This clone was detected only a few times. V gene TRBV5-4 combines with J gene TRBJ2-1, with D unresolved. Germline CDR1 SGHNT, CDR2 YYREEE (reference sequence). V gave up 0 bases and J gave up 5 bases, with 12 bases separating them. The CDR3 loop spans 15 amino acids. The CDR3 is CASSLGPLWDNEQFF. In nucleotides, the CDR3 is TGTGCCAGCAGCTTGGGGCCGCTGTGGGACAATGAGCAGTTCTTC.

The sample holds one count of this clone. DNA of the CDR3: TGTGCTAGTGGTTTGGACTGGACAGATGGCTACACCTTC. It encodes CASGLDWTDGYTF. The chain recombines TRBV12-5 with TRBJ1-2, with D possibly being TRBD1 (6 bases). Trimming took off 1 base at V and 6 bases at J, with 9 bases between the two ends. The CDR3 length is 13 residues. Looked up from germline, CDR1 is LGHNT and CDR2 is FRNRAP.